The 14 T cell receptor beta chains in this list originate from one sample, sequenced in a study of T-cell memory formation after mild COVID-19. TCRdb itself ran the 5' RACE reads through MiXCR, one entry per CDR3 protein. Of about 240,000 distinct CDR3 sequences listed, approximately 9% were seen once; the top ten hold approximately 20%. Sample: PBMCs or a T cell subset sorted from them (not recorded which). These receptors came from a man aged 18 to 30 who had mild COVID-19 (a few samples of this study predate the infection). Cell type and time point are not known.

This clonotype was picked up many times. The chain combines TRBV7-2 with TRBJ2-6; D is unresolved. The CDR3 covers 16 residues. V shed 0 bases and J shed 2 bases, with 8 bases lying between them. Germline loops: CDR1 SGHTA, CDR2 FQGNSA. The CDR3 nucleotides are TGTGCCAGCAGCTTAGCGCTGGGGACTGGGGCCAACGTCCTGACTTTC. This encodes CASSLALGTGANVLTF.

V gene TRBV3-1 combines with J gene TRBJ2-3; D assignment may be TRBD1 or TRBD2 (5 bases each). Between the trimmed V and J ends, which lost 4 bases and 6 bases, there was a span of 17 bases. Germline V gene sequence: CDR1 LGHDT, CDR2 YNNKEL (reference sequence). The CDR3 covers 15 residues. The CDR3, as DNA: TGTGCCAGCAGCCGAGGGGTCTCCCCAAGGGATACGCAGTATTTT. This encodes CASSRGVSPRDTQYF.

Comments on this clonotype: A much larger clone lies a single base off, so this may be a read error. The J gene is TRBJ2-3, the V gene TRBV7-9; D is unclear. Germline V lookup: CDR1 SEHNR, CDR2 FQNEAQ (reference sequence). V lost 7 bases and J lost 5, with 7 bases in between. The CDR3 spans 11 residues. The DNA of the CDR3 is TGTGCCAGCAACCGTAGAGATACGCAGTATTTT. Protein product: CASNRRDTQYF.

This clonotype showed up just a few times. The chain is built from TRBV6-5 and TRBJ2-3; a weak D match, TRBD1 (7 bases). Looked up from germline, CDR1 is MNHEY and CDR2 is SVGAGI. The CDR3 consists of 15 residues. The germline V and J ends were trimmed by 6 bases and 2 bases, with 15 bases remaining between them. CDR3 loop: CASRTQGGPTDTQYF. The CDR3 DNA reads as TGTGCCAGCAGGACCCAGGGGGGCCCCACAGATACGCAGTATTTT.

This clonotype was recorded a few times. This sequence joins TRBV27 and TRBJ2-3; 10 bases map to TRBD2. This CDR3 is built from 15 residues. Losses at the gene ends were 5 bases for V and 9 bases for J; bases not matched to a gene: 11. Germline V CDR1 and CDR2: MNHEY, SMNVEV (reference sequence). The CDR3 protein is CASSQPSGGSATQYF. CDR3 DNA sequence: TGTGCCAGCAGTCAACCTAGCGGGGGTTCCGCCACGCAGTATTTT.

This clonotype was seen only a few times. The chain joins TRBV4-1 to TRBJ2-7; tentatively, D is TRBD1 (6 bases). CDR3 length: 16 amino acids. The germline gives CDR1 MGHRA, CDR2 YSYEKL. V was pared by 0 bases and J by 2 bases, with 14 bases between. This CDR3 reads CASSQETGGFTYEQYF. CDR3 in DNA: TGCGCCAGCAGCCAAGAGACAGGAGGATTCACCTACGAGCAGTACTTC.

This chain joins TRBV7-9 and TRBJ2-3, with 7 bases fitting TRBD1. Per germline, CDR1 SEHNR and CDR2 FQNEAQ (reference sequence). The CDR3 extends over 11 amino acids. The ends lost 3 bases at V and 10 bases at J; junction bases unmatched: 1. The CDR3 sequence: CASSFQGAQYF. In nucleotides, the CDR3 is TGTGCCAGCAGCTTCCAGGGGGCGCAGTATTTT.

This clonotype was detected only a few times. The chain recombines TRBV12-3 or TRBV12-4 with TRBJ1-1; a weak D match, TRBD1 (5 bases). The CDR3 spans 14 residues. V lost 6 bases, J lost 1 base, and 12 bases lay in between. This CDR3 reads CASSPVRANTEAFF. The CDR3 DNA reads TGTGCCAGCAGCCCCGTCAGGGCGAACACTGAAGCTTTCTTT.

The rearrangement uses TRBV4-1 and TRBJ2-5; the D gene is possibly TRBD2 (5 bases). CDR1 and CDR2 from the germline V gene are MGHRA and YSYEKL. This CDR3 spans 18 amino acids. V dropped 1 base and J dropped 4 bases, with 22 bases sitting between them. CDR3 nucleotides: TGCGCCAGCAGCCAAGGAACGTTTACGGGATCCCTGGGAGAGACCCAGTACTTC. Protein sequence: CASSQGTFTGSLGETQYF.

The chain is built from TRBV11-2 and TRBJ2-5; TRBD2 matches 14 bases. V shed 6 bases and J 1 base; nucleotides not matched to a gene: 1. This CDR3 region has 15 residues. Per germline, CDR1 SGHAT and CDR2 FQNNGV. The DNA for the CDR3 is TGTGCCAGCAGGACTAGCGGGGGGGCCCAAGAGACCCAGTACTTC. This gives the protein CASRTSGGAQETQYF.

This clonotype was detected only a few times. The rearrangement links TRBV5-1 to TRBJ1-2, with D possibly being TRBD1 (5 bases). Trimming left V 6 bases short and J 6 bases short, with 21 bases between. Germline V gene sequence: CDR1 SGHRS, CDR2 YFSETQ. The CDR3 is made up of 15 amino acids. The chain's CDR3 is CASTSTTAALNGYTF. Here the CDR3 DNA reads TGCGCCAGCACCAGTACGACAGCGGCCCTAAATGGCTACACCTTC.

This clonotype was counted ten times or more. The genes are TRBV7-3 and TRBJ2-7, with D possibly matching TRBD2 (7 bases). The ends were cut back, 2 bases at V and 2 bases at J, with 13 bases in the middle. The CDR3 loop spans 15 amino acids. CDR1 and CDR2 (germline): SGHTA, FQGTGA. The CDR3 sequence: CASSLEGGAPYEQYF. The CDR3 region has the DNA TGTGCCAGCAGCTTAGAGGGGGGGGCCCCCTACGAGCAGTACTTC.

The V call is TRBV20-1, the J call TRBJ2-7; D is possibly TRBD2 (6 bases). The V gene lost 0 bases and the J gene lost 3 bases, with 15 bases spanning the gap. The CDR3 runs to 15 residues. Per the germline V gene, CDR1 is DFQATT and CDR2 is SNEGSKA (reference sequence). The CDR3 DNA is TGCAGTGCTAGAGATGTTGGGGGGAGACACTACGAGCAGTACTTC. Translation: CSARDVGGRHYEQYF.

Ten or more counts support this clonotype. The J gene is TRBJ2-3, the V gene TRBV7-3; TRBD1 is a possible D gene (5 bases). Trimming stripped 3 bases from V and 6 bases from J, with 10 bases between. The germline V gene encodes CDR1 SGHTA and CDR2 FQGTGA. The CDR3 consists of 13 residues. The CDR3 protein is CASSFTGPDTQYF. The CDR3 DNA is TGTGCCAGCAGCTTCACAGGCCCGGATACGCAGTATTTT. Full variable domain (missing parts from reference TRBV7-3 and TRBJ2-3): GAGVSQTPSNKVTEKGKYVELRCDPISGHTALYWYRQSLGQGPEFLIYFQGTGAADDSGLPNDRFFAVRPEGSVSTLKIQRTERGDSAVYLCASSFTGPDTQYFGPGTRLTVL.